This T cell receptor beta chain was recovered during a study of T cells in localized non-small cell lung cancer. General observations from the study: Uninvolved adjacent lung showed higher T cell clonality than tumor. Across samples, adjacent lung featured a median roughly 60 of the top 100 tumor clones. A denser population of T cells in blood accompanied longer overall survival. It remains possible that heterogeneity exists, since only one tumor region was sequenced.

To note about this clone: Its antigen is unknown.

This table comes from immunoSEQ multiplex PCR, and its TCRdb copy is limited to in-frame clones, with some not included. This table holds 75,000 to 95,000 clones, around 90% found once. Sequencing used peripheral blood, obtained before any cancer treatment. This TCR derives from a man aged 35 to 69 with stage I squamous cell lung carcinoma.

The chain's CDR3 is CSAGSKSGQYF. CDR3 in DNA: TGCAGTGCTGGATCGAAATCCGGGCAGTACTTC. The gene calls are TRBV20-1 and TRBJ2-7; D is uncertain. The germline V gene encodes CDR1 DFQATT and CDR2 SNEGSKA (reference sequence). CDR3 length equals 11 residues. The germline V and J ends were trimmed by 5 bases and 9 bases, with 14 bases remaining between them.